This section outlines one T cell receptor beta chain sequence together with its context. For every donor, a draw yielded around 10 milliliters of peripheral blood. The data belong to a study of blood T cells in healthy people across ages. On the study more broadly: Template switching captured about one barcoded beta molecule per two T cells.

The germline CDR1 and CDR2 sequences are SEHNR and FQNEAQ (reference sequence). There are 15 residues in the CDR3. The junction had 5 bases not matched to a gene; V was cut back by 4 bases and J by 5 bases. Alongside a J-beta primer mix, a sample-barcoded 5' primer served in a second PCR lasting roughly 6 to 12 cycles. Each TCR beta cDNA got a 12-nucleotide random molecular identifier. TCRdb reprocessed the 5' RACE reads via MiXCR and lists one record per CDR3 protein. This sample has roughly 830,000 distinct CDR3 sequences, with under 80% found just once. The clonotype originates from a man aged 25 to 40 in good health. Material for sequencing was blood. The chain combines TRBV7-9 with TRBJ1-1, with 12 nucleotides matching TRBD1. The CDR3 loop is CASSWDRGRGTEAFF. In DNA form, the CDR3 reads TGTGCCAGCAGCTGGGACAGGGGGCGTGGGACTGAAGCTTTCTTT.